This T cell receptor beta chain emerged from a study of shared clonotypes between healthy human individuals. The wider study: Every donor yielded three CD4 naive, three CD4 memory, two CD8 naive and one CD8 memory plate.

Profiling relied on immunoSEQ multiplex PCR, and the TCRdb table lists in-frame clones only, not all of them. This sample has about 1.1 million clones, with approximately 80% found just once. The CDR3 length is 16 residues. J lost 8 bases, V lost 6 bases, and 8 bases had no gene match. Germline CDR1 and CDR2: SNHLY and FYNNEI. HIV-negative, healthy adults without recent acute infections or vaccinations were the donors. Study-wide results and limits: Only blood underwent sampling, and tissue repertoires likely differ. Rarefaction showed sorted-subset sequencing was incomplete despite large depth.

This clone was seen only once. The antigen is unknown. The J gene is TRBJ2-1, the V gene TRBV2; 15 bases fit TRBD2. The sequencing sample was made of memory CD4+ T cells from PBMCs. The subset here: CD45RA-negative fraction. The receptor comes from a man between 18 and 35 years old in good health. Some clones in this sample may be carry-over from other donors' samples. The chain's CDR3 is CASREAGLAGGHEQFF. The CDR3 nucleotides are TGTGCCAGCAGAGAGGCTGGACTAGCGGGAGGGCATGAGCAGTTCTTC. Full variable domain (missing parts from reference TRBV2 and TRBJ2-1): EPEVTQTPSHQVTQMGQEVILRCVPISNHLYFYWYRQILGQKVEFLVSFYNNEISEKSEIFDDQFSVERPDGSNFTLKIRSTKLEDSAMYFCASREAGLAGGHEQFFGPGTRLTVL.